A single sample gave rise to the 3 T cell receptor beta chains below, sequenced in a study of vaccination and CD4 T cells after COVID-19. The Oncomine TCR Beta short-read assay sequenced DNA from cultured CD4+ T cells. TCRdb used MiXCR to reprocess the PCR reads, holding one entry per CDR3 protein. Among some 14,000 distinct CDR3 sequences, under 40% were seen once, and the ten largest hold about 10%. Documented treatment: approximately nine-day PBMC culture with coronavirus spike peptide pools or control peptides (ViraFEST assay). These receptors' targets are unknown. The sample consisted of CD4+ T cells from blood, cultured in vitro. The receptors derive from a human donor who had recovered from COVID-19.

The table lists this clonotype with a few counts. V is TRBV6-5 and J is TRBJ2-3; 10 bases match TRBD1. Trimming took 2 bases from V and 2 from J; bases not matched to a gene: 1. The CDR3 totals 15 residues. The V gene's germline CDR1 is MNHEY and CDR2 SVGAGI. The CDR3 loop reads CASSYGTGDTDTQYF. The DNA of the CDR3 is TGTGCCAGCAGTTACGGGACAGGGGACACAGATACGCAGTATTTT.

DNA of the CDR3: TGTGCCATCAGTGAGTCGACGATCAGCACAGATACGCAGTATTTT. It is translated as CAISESTISTDTQYF. The chain couples TRBV10-3 to TRBJ2-3, with unresolved D. Germline V lookup: CDR1 ENHRY, CDR2 SYGVKD. With 0 bases removed from V and 0 bases from J, the gap between germline ends came to 7 bases. The length of the CDR3 is 15 residues.

This clonotype appeared a single time. J is TRBJ2-3 and V is TRBV7-6, with D possibly being TRBD1 (6 bases). The CDR3 has 13 amino acids. The V gene lost 5 bases and the J gene lost 3 bases, with 9 bases spanning the gap. Germline V gene data show CDR1 as SGHVS and CDR2 as FNYEAQ. CDR3 nucleotide sequence: TGTGCCAGCAGCCCCCAGGGGACAGATACGCAGTATTTT. Protein sequence: CASSPQGTDTQYF.